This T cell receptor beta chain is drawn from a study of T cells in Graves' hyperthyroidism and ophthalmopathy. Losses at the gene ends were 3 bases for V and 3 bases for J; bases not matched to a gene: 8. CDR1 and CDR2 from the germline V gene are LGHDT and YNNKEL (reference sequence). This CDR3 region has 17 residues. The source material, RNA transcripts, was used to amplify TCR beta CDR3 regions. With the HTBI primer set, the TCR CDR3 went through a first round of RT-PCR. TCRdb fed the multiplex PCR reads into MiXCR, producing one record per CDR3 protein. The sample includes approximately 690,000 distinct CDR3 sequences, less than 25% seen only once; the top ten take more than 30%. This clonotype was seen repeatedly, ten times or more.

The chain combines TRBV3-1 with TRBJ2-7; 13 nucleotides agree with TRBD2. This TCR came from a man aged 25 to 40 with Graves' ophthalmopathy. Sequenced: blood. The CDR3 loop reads CASSHETGTSGIYEQYF. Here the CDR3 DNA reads TGTGCCAGCAGCCATGAAACAGGGACTAGCGGGATCTACGAGCAGTACTTC.